The clone carrying this T cell receptor beta chain was seen many times. Its antigen is currently unknown. The data belong to a study of regulatory T cells in long-lasting Graves disease. V trimming: 5 bases; J trimming: 7 bases; junction bases outside the gene matches: 7. The CDR3 runs 14 residues. General study results and limits: Persistent Graves' patients possessed reduced TCR diversity relative to recently diagnosed ones. Persistent disease samples used TRBV28, TRBJ1-2 and TRBJ2-5 preferentially.

Specified time point: persistent/refractory GD, antithyroid drugs over 5 years with positive TRAb. With RNA extracted from PBMCs as input, the TCR library was made. Building the TCR beta libraries relied on iRepertoire HTBI primers, and CDR3 regions underwent Arm-PCR. TCRdb used MiXCR to reprocess the multiplex PCR reads, holding one entry per CDR3 protein. The table includes more than 300,000 distinct CDR3 sequences, about 19% detected once. This sequence joins TRBV12-3 or TRBV12-4 and TRBJ1-5, with 8 positions matching TRBD1. This material consisted of peripheral blood mononuclear cells (PBMCs), taken when the disease was refractory, from a patient treated with antithyroid drugs. This clonotype was sampled from a female donor with Graves disease. The CDR3: CASSGGQGSQPQHF. CDR3 nucleotides: TGTGCCAGCAGTGGTGGACAGGGATCACAGCCCCAGCATTTT.